Following are 3 T cell receptor beta chains from one sample sequenced in a study of cytomegalovirus exposure and HLA in healthy donors. The PCR made use of 60 Vbeta and 13 Jbeta primers. This table comes from immunoSEQ multiplex PCR, and its TCRdb copy is limited to in-frame clones, with some not included. The data show about 210,000 clones, roughly 77% seen once. Source material: PBMCs. The origin of the receptors is a man between 35 and 55 years old in good health and CMV-seropositive.

The CDR3 DNA sequence: TGTGCCAGCAGTTACGGAGGCGAGCAGTACTTC. It codes for CASSYGGEQYF. This chain uses TRBV6-5 with TRBJ2-7; tentative D call: TRBD2 (5 bases). Trimming pared 2 bases from V and 6 bases from J, leaving 5 bases between. This CDR3 spans 11 amino acids. Germline values: CDR1 MNHEY, CDR2 SVGAGI.

The chain combines TRBV5-1 with TRBJ2-3; 8 bases align to TRBD1. The germline V gene has CDR1 SGHRS and CDR2 YFSETQ. The CDR3 runs to 16 residues. Trimming took 4 bases from V and 1 from J; bases not matched to a gene: 8. The DNA of the CDR3 is TGCGCCAGCAGCCTTATAGAGACAGGGGGCACAGATACGCAGTATTTT. Translation: CASSLIETGGTDTQYF.

The CDR3 region has the DNA TGCGCCAGCAGCTTGGGGGGGGGCAGGAGCTATGGCTACACCTTC. It codes for CASSLGGGRSYGYTF. V gene TRBV5-1 combines with J gene TRBJ1-2; TRBD1 is a possible D gene (6 bases). The CDR3 has 15 residues. V was clipped by 0 bases and J by 4 bases, with 13 bases between them. Germline CDR1 is SGHRS and CDR2 is YFSETQ.